Detailed here is one T cell receptor beta chain. This entry is derived from a study of control samples from healthy donors and cancer patients. The CDR3 contains 13 residues. J lost 11 bases, V lost 5 bases, and 10 bases had no gene match. CDR1 is SGHTA, CDR2 FQGNSA, per germline. The assay was immunoSEQ multiplex PCR, and TCRdb's table has in-frame clones only and misses some. Of approximately 160,000 clones in the sample, around 95% were seen once. The sequence came from a woman aged 55-70 years in good health. V usage is TRBV7-2 and J usage is TRBJ1-1, with 8 bases lining up with TRBD1. The sequenced material came from blood. DNA of the CDR3: TGTGCCAGCAGCATGGGGTTACACAGGGGGGCTTTCTTT. Its translation is CASSMGLHRGAFF. The full variable domain, its missing parts supplied by reference TRBV7-2 and TRBJ1-1, is GAGVSQSPSNKVTEKGKDVELRCDPISGHTALYWYRQSLGQGLEFLIYFQGNSAPDKSGLPSDRFSAERTGGSVSTLTIQRTQQEDSAVYLCASSMGLHRGAFFGQGTRLTVV.